The entry below gives a single TCR beta chain sequence along with its context. Its antigen is currently unknown. The data were obtained in a study of cytomegalovirus exposure and HLA in healthy donors. The CDR3 runs 12 residues. Germline assignment: CDR1 WNHNN and CDR2 SYGVQD (reference sequence). V lost 8 bases, J lost 0 bases, and 5 bases lay in between. General study findings and limits: A later analysis appeared to link common viral pathogens to several of the most significant clusters. Among immune exposure information, only CMV serostatus was available. Cytomegalovirus association was listed for about 160 TCR beta chains. What TCR beta sequences reportedly achieved was accurate prediction of HLA-A and HLA-B alleles in most subjects.

Researchers ran the PCR with 60 Vbeta and 13 Jbeta primers. Some clones are missing from TCRdb's copy, which holds only in-frame ones; the method was immunoSEQ multiplex PCR. The sample has approximately 90,000 clones, 70% to 80% seen once. This sequence was found in a man between 25 and 39 years old in good health and CMV-seronegative. Sample: PBMCs. The chain recombines TRBV10-1 with TRBJ1-3; D uncertain. The CDR3 DNA is TGCGCCAGCGGCCCCTCTGGAAACACCATATATTTT. It yields the protein CASGPSGNTIYF.